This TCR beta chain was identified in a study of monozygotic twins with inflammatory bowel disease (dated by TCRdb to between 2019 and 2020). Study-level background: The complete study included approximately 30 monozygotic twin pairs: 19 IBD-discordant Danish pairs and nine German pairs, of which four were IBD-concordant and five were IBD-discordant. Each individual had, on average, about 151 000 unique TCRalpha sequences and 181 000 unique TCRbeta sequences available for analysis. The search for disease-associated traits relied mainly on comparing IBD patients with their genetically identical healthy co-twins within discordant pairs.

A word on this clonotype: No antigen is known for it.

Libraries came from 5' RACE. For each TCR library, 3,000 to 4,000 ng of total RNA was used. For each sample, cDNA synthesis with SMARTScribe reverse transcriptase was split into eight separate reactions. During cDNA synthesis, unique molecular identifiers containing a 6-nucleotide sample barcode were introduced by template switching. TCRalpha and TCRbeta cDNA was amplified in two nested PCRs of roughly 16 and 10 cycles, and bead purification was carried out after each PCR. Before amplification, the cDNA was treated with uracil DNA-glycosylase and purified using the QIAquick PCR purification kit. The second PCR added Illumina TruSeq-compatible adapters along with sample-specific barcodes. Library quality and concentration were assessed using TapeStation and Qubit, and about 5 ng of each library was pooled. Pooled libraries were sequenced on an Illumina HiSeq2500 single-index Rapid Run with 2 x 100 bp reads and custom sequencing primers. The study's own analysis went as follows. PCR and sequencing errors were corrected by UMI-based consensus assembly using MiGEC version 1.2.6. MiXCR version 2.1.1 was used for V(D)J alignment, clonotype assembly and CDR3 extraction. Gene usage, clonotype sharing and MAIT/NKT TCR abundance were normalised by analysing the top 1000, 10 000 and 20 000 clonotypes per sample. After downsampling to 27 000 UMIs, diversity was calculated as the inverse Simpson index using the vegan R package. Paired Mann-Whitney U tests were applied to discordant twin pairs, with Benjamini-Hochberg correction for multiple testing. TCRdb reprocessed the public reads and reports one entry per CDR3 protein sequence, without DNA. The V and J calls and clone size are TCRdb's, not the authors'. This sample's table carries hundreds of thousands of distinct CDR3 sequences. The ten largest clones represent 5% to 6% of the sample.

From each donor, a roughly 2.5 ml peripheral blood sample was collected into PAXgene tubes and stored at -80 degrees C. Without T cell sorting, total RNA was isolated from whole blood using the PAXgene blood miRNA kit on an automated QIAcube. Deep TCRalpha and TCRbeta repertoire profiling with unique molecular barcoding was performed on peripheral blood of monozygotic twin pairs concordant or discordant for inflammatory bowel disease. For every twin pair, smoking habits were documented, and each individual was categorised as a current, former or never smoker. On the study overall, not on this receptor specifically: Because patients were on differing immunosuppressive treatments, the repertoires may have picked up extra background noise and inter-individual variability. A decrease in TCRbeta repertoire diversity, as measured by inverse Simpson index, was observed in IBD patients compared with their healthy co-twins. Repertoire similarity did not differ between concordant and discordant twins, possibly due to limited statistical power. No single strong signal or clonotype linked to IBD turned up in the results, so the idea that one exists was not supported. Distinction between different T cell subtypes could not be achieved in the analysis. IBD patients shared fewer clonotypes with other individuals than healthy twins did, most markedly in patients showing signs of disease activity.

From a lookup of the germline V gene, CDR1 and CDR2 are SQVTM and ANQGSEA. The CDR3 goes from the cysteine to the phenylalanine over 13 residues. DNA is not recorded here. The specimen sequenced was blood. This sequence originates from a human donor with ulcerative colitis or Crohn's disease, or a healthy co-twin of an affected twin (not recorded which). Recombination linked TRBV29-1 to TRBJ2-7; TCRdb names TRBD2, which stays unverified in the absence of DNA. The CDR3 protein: CSVGGGGLGEQYF.